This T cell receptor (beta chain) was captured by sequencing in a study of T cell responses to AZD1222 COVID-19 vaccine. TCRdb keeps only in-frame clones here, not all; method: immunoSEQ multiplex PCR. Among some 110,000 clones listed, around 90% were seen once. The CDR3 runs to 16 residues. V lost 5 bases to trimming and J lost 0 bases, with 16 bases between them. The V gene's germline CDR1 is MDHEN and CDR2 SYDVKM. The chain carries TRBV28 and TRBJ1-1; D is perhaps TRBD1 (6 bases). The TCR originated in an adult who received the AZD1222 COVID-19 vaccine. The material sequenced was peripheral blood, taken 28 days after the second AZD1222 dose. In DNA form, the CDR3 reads TGTGCCAGCAGTGAAACGACAGGAACAATGAACACTGAAGCTTTCTTT. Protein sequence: CASSETTGTMNTEAFF.